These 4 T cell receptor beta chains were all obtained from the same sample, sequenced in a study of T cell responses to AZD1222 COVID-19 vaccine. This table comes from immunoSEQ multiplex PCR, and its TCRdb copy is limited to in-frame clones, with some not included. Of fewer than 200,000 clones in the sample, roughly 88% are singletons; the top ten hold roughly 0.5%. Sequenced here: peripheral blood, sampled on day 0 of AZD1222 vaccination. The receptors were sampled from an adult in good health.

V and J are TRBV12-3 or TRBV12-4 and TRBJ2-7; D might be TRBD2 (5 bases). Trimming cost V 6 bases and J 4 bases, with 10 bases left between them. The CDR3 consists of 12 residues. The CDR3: CASSQLGYEQYF. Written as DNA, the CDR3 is TGTGCCAGCAGCCAACTAGGGTACGAGCAGTACTTC.

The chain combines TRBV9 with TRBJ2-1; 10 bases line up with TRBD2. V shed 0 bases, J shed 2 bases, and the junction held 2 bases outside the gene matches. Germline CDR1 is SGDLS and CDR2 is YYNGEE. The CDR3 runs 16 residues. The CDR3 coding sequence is TGTGCCAGCAGCGTAGCTAGCGGGGGACCCTACAATGAGCAGTTCTTC. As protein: CASSVASGGPYNEQFF.

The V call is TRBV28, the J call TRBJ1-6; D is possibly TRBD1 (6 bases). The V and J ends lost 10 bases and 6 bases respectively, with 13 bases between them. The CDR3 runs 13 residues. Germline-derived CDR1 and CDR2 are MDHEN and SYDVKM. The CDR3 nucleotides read TGTGCCACACAGGGAATCGGTAATTCACCCCTCCACTTT. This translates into CATQGIGNSPLHF.

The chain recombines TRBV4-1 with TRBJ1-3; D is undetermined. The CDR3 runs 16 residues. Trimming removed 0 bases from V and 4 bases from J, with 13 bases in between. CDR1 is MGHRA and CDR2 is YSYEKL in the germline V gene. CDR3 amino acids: CASSQDRGVGGNTIYF. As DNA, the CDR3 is TGCGCCAGCAGCCAAGATCGTGGGGTTGGGGGAAACACCATATATTTT.